This T cell receptor (beta chain) was sequenced in a study of cytomegalovirus exposure and HLA in healthy donors. Study-wide background: Drawn from HLA-typed donors, 65 million to 100 million unique TCRs were held in an early data release. For the approximately 360 genotyped donors, more than 80% fell within the Caucasian-associated ancestry cluster.

Remarks on this clone: The antigen remains unidentified.

Study-wide findings and caveats: It was likely that a cluster of highly shared sequence variants was a sequencing artifact.

The CDR3 runs to 14 residues. Trimming pared 7 bases from V and 7 bases from J, leaving 17 bases between. Per the germline V gene, CDR1 is MNHNY and CDR2 is SVGAGI (reference sequence). Primers included in the PCR were 60 Vbeta and 13 Jbeta primers. Original data processing: A later analysis tallied about 80 million unique TCR beta chains, 9 million to 12 million of them shared. The repertoire was sequenced with immunoSEQ multiplex PCR; TCRdb's copy has only in-frame clones and lacks some. V and J calls and clone size are those listed in that table; D and trimming were worked out from the DNA. The sample contains 150,000 to 200,000 clones, roughly 85% of which appear only once.

The V call is TRBV6-6, the J call TRBJ2-1, with D possibly TRBD2 on 6 matching bases. Sequences were obtained from PBMCs. This TCR was recovered from a woman aged 25 to 39 in good health and CMV-seropositive. Here the CDR3 reads CASMITAGYNEQFF. CDR3 DNA: TGTGCCAGCATGATCACGGCGGGATATAATGAGCAGTTCTTC.